This TCR beta chain was sequenced in a study of OX40 agonist ivuxolimab in advanced cancers. For context, the study as a whole: The costimulatory receptor OX40 (CD134) was targeted by ivuxolimab, a fully human IgG2 agonistic monoclonal antibody. Three dose-escalation patients achieved partial responses, one with hepatocellular carcinoma and two with cutaneous melanoma. The paper describes the monotherapy dose-escalation part (N of about 47 patients) of the phase I trial of ivuxolimab. Patients were allowed to have had prior anti-PD-1, anti-PD-L1 or anti-CTLA-4 therapy, and around two fifths of the dose-escalation patients had been treated with checkpoint inhibitors. Intravenous ivuxolimab was administered to patients every 2 weeks at six dose levels: 0.01, 0.1, 0.3, 1.5, 3 and 10 mg/kg. Of the approximately 50 dose-escalation patients, hepatocellular carcinoma was present in 19, melanoma in roughly 15, renal cell carcinoma in 9 and head and neck cancer in 9. The dose-escalation cohort was around 83% male with a mean age of about 65 years, ranging from roughly 20 to 80. Peripheral TCRbeta sequencing aimed to test whether ivuxolimab altered TCR sequence diversity and caused clonal T-cell expansion. General findings and caveats noted by the study authors: At doses from 0.1 to 3.0 mg/kg, clonal expansion was seen in both CD4+ and CD8+ blood T cells between baseline and week 6. On average, CD8+ T cells showed more expanded clones than CD4+ T cells after ivuxolimab. Which antigens the clonally expanded peripheral T cells were specific for was not determined. Low levels of normalized T-cell clonal expansion were also seen in some nonresponding patients. In the 0.1-3.0 mg/kg groups, partial responders had among the lowest normalized peripheral clonal expansion, particularly in CD8+ T cells.

Points on this clone: Its recognized antigen is unknown. No base quality information exists; no much larger clone differs at one position.

The trial excluded patients who had a history of autoimmune disease or were on systemic immunosuppression. Peripheral blood for TCR sequencing was drawn from every dose cohort at baseline, at cycle 4 day 1 and at cycle 7 day 1. The samples were drawn from a first-in-human, open-label, multicenter phase I dose-escalation trial of ivuxolimab. Adults with locally advanced or metastatic melanoma, renal cell, hepatocellular, or head and neck squamous cell carcinoma were enrolled in the trial. Before TCR sequencing, CD4+ T cells and CD8+ T cells were sorted from peripheral blood as separate populations. CDR1 MNHEY and CDR2 SMNVEV are derived from the germline V gene (reference sequence). V ends up 3 bases short and J 4 bases short, with an unmatched junction base count of 9. Including the terminal cysteine and phenylalanine, the CDR3 comprises 15 residues. Only the CDR3 DNA is retained, 45 bases long and in frame from the first base.

To sequence the TCRbeta CDR3 region, genomic DNA was isolated from the sorted cells. The immunoSEQ Assay was used to sequence the TCRbeta CDR3 regions. Sourced from immuneACCESS, this table was stored by TCRdb with only in-frame sequences that have V and J called. A share of the clones is absent; for the studies checked, an unresolved V gene accounts for under half, and the remainder has no known explanation. This sample gives about 90,000 clones in total; 85% of them show up just once. The ten largest make up over 0.2% of the sample. The material was CD4+ or CD8+ T cells sorted from blood, obtained in a trial of the OX40 agonist ivuxolimab. The clonotype originates from an adult with an advanced solid tumor such as melanoma, head and neck, liver or kidney cancer. The chain couples TRBV27 to TRBJ2-7; 7 of the junction bases match TRBD1. The bases read TGTGCCAGCAGTTTCCGCCGACAGGGTCTGTACGAGCAGTACTTC. This translates into CASSFRRQGLYEQYF.